A selection of T cell receptor beta chains follows, all from one sample in a study of T cell responses to AZD1222 COVID-19 vaccine. Only in-frame clones appear in the TCRdb table, and some are missing; sequencing was by immunoSEQ multiplex PCR. The repertoire holds approximately 130,000 clones, approximately 83% seen once, with over 8% in the top ten. This material consisted of peripheral blood, taken on day 0 of AZD1222 vaccination. Source of these receptors: an adult in good health. CDR3s include the opening cysteine and the closing phenylalanine or tryptophan. The D gene is left open where the match is weak. Not all rows give a size; the values are once, few, many and, for expanded clones, a class.

J: TRBJ1-5
length: 15
V: TRBV5-3
D: NA
size: NA
DNA: TGTGCCAGAAGTGCAACGGAGCGAAAACATCAGCCCCAGCATTTT
CDR3: CARSATERKHQPQHF

J: TRBJ1-3
length: 16
V: TRBV28
D: NA
size: NA
DNA: TGTGCCAGCAGCCTTCCGATCGGGGGTAGCGGAAACACCATATATTTT
CDR3: CASSLPIGGSGNTIYF

J: TRBJ1-1
length: 18
V: TRBV3-1/TRBV3-2
D: TRBD1
size: NA
DNA: TGTGCCAGCAGCCAAGGCCTCCGGGACAGGGGTTTGAACACTGAAGCTTTCTTT
CDR3: CASSQGLRDRGLNTEAFF

J: TRBJ2-2
length: 14
V: TRBV5-8
D: NA
size: NA
DNA: TGTGCCAGCAGCTTGATCCCCAACACCGGGGAGCTGTTTTTT
CDR3: CASSLIPNTGELFF

J: TRBJ2-2
length: 15
V: TRBV6-5
D: TRBD2
size: NA
DNA: TGTGCCAGCAGTAGGGGGCTAGCGGGGGTAGGGGAGCTGTTTTTT
CDR3: CASSRGLAGVGELFF

J: TRBJ2-7
length: 15
V: TRBV7-6
D: TRBD2
size: NA
DNA: TGTGCCAGCAGCTTTAGCGGGAGCTTGATATCCGAGCAGTACTTC
CDR3: CASSFSGSLISEQYF

J: TRBJ2-3
length: 14
V: TRBV4-2
D: TRBD2
size: NA
DNA: TGTGCCAGCAGCCCCGGACTAGATTTTGATACGCAGTATTTT
CDR3: CASSPGLDFDTQYF

J: TRBJ2-7
length: 16
V: TRBV30
D: TRBD1
size: NA
DNA: TGTGCCTGGAGACCTAGGGGACAGGCCGACTCCTACGAGCAGTACTTC
CDR3: CAWRPRGQADSYEQYF

J: TRBJ2-7
length: 16
V: TRBV6-1
D: TRBD2
size: NA
DNA: TGTGCCAGCAGTGGTCCAGCGAAGCGGGATTTATACGAGCAGTACTTC
CDR3: CASSGPAKRDLYEQYF

J: TRBJ1-4
length: 15
V: TRBV7-8
D: NA
size: NA
DNA: TGTGCCAGCAGCGGAACAGGGACTTCAAATGAAAAACTGTTTTTT
CDR3: CASSGTGTSNEKLFF

J: TRBJ2-5
length: 15
V: TRBV15
D: TRBD2
size: few
DNA: TGTGCCACCAGCAGAGACCCTAGCGGAGAAGAGACCCAGTACTTC
CDR3: CATSRDPSGEETQYF

J: TRBJ2-7
length: 12
V: TRBV28
D: NA
size: NA
DNA: TGTGCCAGCAGTTTACTGGGATACGAGCAGTACTTC
CDR3: CASSLLGYEQYF

J: TRBJ1-1
length: 15
V: TRBV7-3
D: NA
size: NA
DNA: TGTGCCAGCAGCTTAATAGGGGGAAGGTACACTGAAGCTTTCTTT
CDR3: CASSLIGGRYTEAFF

J: TRBJ1-5
length: 14
V: TRBV7-8
D: NA
size: NA
DNA: TGTGCCAGCAGCTTAGCGAGGCAGTATCAGCCCCAGCATTTT
CDR3: CASSLARQYQPQHF

J: TRBJ1-6
length: 15
V: TRBV27
D: NA
size: NA
DNA: TGTGCCAGCAGTTTATCAAGGGACGAGAATTCACCCCTCCACTTT
CDR3: CASSLSRDENSPLHF

J: TRBJ2-2
length: 13
V: TRBV2
D: NA
size: few
DNA: TGTGCCAGCAGGCGTACCGGCACCGGGGAGCTGTTTTTT
CDR3: CASRRTGTGELFF

J: TRBJ2-7
length: 13
V: TRBV19
D: NA
size: NA
DNA: TGTGCCAGTAGGGGACTCTTGACCTACGAGCAGTACTTC
CDR3: CASRGLLTYEQYF